A single sample is the source of the 28 T cell receptor beta chains below, sequenced in a study of T cell repertoires in cytomegalovirus infection. In TCRdb, the reads were re-called with MiXCR into one record per CDR3 protein. The table shows around 900,000 distinct CDR3 sequences, with approximately 32% occurring only once. These receptors are not linked to any known antigen. Source: cultured CD8+ T cells from PBMCs, taken from culture after CMV antigen stimulation. The receptors derive from a human donor in good health (CMV status not recorded). Some clones in this sample may be carry-over from other donors' samples.

The gene calls are TRBV4-3 and TRBJ2-1; 10 positions agree with TRBD1. V gave up 0 bases and J gave up 0 bases; unmatched junction bases: 5. CDR1 and CDR2 (germline): LGHNA, YSLEER. The CDR3 runs to 18 residues. Written as DNA, the CDR3 is TGCGCCAGCAGCCAAGATTTTCGGACAGGGGGCTCCTACAATGAGCAGTTCTTC. This codes for CASSQDFRTGGSYNEQFF.

The chain uses TRBV6-5 and TRBJ1-1, with 9 bases fitting TRBD1. This CDR3 region has 16 residues. With 0 bases clipped from V and 3 bases from J, the junction kept 5 bases outside the gene matches. The germline gives CDR1 MNHEY, CDR2 SVGAGI. The CDR3 sequence: CASSYSGDRVDTEAFF. The CDR3 coding sequence is TGTGCCAGCAGTTACTCGGGGGACAGGGTCGACACTGAAGCTTTCTTT.

There are a few counts of this clonotype. The gene calls are TRBV27 and TRBJ2-3; D is perhaps TRBD1 (5 bases). The CDR3 covers 19 residues. Trimming took 1 base from V and 3 from J, leaving 23 bases between them. Germline-derived CDR1 and CDR2 are MNHEY and SMNVEV (reference sequence). DNA of the CDR3: TGTGCCAGCAGTTTATACCCCCTCCTGACGGAAGGGGCTACAGATACGCAGTATTTT. This encodes CASSLYPLLTEGATDTQYF.

This clonotype was counted once. At one end the junction does not follow the germline gene, possibly because of a read error. The chain combines TRBV6-5 with TRBJ2-2, with a weak D call TRBD2 (6 bases). CDR1 and CDR2 from the germline V gene are MNHEY and SVGAGI. The CDR3 has 14 residues. In nucleotides, the CDR3 is TGTGGCAGCAGTTACGGGAGTCACACCGGGGAGCTGTTTTTT. Protein: CGSSYGSHTGELFF.

The rearrangement uses TRBV15 and TRBJ1-1, with TRBD1 as a possible D gene (5 bases). Germline V gene lookup returns CDR1 LNHNV and CDR2 YYDKDF (reference sequence). This CDR3 spans 15 amino acids. The V end was cut by 0 bases, the J end by 5 bases, with 13 bases between. The CDR3 protein is CATSRDRGVRTEAFF. CDR3 DNA sequence: TGTGCCACCAGCAGAGATCGAGGGGTTAGAACTGAAGCTTTCTTT.

This clonotype was detected only a few times. The chain joins TRBV6-1 to TRBJ2-7, with D perhaps matching TRBD1 or TRBD2 (5 bases each). This CDR3 has 14 amino acids. CDR1 and CDR2 (germline): MNHNS, SASEGT. Trimming removed 4 bases at V and 0 bases at J, with 10 bases between. The CDR3 nucleotides are TGTGCCAGCAGTGGGGACCCGCCCTCCTACGAGCAGTACTTC. Amino acid sequence: CASSGDPPSYEQYF.

The chain uses TRBV12-3 or TRBV12-4 and TRBJ2-7; D unclear. This CDR3 is 12 amino acids long. V dropped 3 bases and J dropped 3 bases, with 6 bases sitting between them. CDR3 sequence (DNA): TGTGCCAGCAGTTTGACTTTCTACGAGCAGTACTTC. This codes for CASSLTFYEQYF.

This rearrangement joins TRBV6-2 or TRBV6-3 to TRBJ1-1, with 9 bases matching TRBD1. The CDR3 loop spans 14 amino acids. Per the germline V gene, CDR1 is MNHEY and CDR2 is SVGEGT. V lost 4 bases, J lost 4 bases, and 4 bases stayed unmatched. CDR3 in amino acids: CASSWTGVGTEAFF. CDR3 bases: TGTGCCAGCAGTTGGACAGGGGTCGGCACTGAAGCTTTCTTT.

The chain carries TRBV7-9 and TRBJ2-1; 8 bases align to TRBD1. Germline CDR1 SEHNR, CDR2 FQNEAQ (reference sequence). Unmatched junction bases numbered 9, after V lost 3 bases and J lost 8 bases. The length of the CDR3 is 15 residues. CDR3 nucleotide sequence: TGTGCCAGCAGCTTGGGGCCCAGGGGGCACTATGAGCAGTTCTTC. Its translation: CASSLGPRGHYEQFF. Complete variable domain (other parts from reference TRBV7-9 and TRBJ2-1): DTGVSQNPRHKITKRGQNVTFRCDPISEHNRLYWYRQTLGQGPEFLTYFQNEAQLEKSRLLSDRFSAERPKGSFSTLEIQRTEQGDSAMYLCASSLGPRGHYEQFFGPGTRLTVL.

This clonotype was detected ten times or more. The V call is TRBV6-1, the J call TRBJ2-1; TRBD2 aligns across 7 bases. V lost 5 bases and J lost 1; bases outside the gene matches: 8. From germline, CDR1 is MNHNS and CDR2 SASEGT. This CDR3 is 16 amino acids long. CDR3 in amino acids: CASSPKTGGSYNEQFF. CDR3 nucleotides: TGTGCCAGCAGTCCCAAAACGGGGGGATCCTACAATGAGCAGTTCTTC.

In this sample, this clonotype turned up a few times. The chain employs TRBV7-9 and TRBJ1-1; D is possibly TRBD1 (5 bases). Germline CDR1 and CDR2: SEHNR and FQNEAQ (reference sequence). This CDR3 is built from 13 residues. V was trimmed by 7 bases and J by 5 bases, leaving 14 bases between them. CDR3 DNA: TGTGCCAGCACCCTCCCGGGGCTTACTGAAGCTTTCTTT. Amino acid sequence: CASTLPGLTEAFF.

The table lists this clonotype with many counts. The chain employs TRBV7-2 and TRBJ2-1, with 7 bases that match TRBD1. V dropped 3 bases and J dropped 8; count of bases not matched to a gene: 10. The CDR3 is made up of 15 amino acids. The germline CDR1 and CDR2 sequences are SGHTA and FQGNSA. CDR3 bases: TGTGCCAGCAGCTTTAGAGACAGGGTATCTGATGAGCAGTTCTTC. This encodes CASSFRDRVSDEQFF.

The chain links TRBV19 to TRBJ2-7, with D tentatively TRBD1 (6 bases). V lost 5 bases and J 0 bases, leaving 11 bases between the germline ends. Germline CDR1 and CDR2: LNHDA and SQIVND (reference sequence). There are 14 residues in the CDR3. The CDR3 loop is CASSLQGNSYEQYV. The CDR3 DNA is TGTGCCAGTAGTTTACAGGGAAACTCCTACGAGCAGTACGTC.

The chain is built from TRBV7-2 and TRBJ2-2; no firm D call. The CDR3 totals 16 residues. V lost 2 bases and J lost 3, with 13 bases in between. Germline CDR1 SGHTA, CDR2 FQGNSA. The chain's CDR3 is CASSLPESLYTGELFF. DNA for the CDR3: TGTGCCAGCAGCTTACCCGAGAGCCTCTACACCGGGGAGCTGTTTTTT.

This clonotype was picked up many times. V usage is TRBV7-9 and J usage is TRBJ2-7, with D possibly matching TRBD1 (5 bases). The CDR3 loop spans 15 amino acids. The germline CDR1 and CDR2 sequences are SEHNR and FQNEAQ (reference sequence). V dropped 5 bases and J dropped 5 bases, with 19 bases sitting between them. CDR3 coding DNA: TGTGCCAGCAGCCCCCCGAACCAAGGGGCGGACGAGCAGTACTTC. The encoded protein is CASSPPNQGADEQYF.

This clonotype has ten or more counts. V is TRBV7-2 and J is TRBJ2-3; TRBD2 matches at 8 bases. CDR3 length: 17 amino acids. Per the germline V gene, CDR1 is SGHTA and CDR2 is FQGNSA. V gave up 3 bases and J gave up 3 bases; unmatched junction bases: 11. The chain's CDR3 is CASSFRGGLIGTDTQYF. CDR3 in DNA: TGTGCCAGCAGCTTTCGGGGGGGTTTGATCGGGACAGATACGCAGTATTTT. Looking up the rest from reference TRBV7-2 and TRBJ2-3 gives the full variable domain: GAGVSQSPSNKVTEKGKDVELRCDPISGHTALYWYRQSLGQGLEFLIYFQGNSAPDKSGLPSDRFSAERTGGSVSTLTIQRTQQEDSAVYLCASSFRGGLIGTDTQYFGPGTRLTVL.

This clonotype was found a few times. The V gene is TRBV20-1, the J gene TRBJ2-3; 7 nucleotides line up with TRBD2. The CDR3 contains 15 residues. CDR1 and CDR2 (germline): DFQATT, SNEGSKA (reference sequence). V gave up 2 bases and J gave up 4 bases; unmatched junction bases: 9. The chain's CDR3 is CSARMGRVMADTQYF. The CDR3 DNA reads as TGCAGTGCTAGAATGGGGAGGGTTATGGCAGATACGCAGTATTTT.

This clonotype came up many times. This chain connects TRBV12-3 or TRBV12-4 to TRBJ2-1; no firm D call. The ends were cut back, 6 bases at V and 0 bases at J, with 12 bases in the middle. The CDR3 has 15 residues. DNA of the CDR3: TGTGCCAGCAGCCCCAGTACGAGCTCCTACAATGAGCAGTTCTTC. It yields the protein CASSPSTSSYNEQFF.

This clonotype was picked up a small number of times. This chain uses TRBV4-3 with TRBJ2-7; weak D call: TRBD2 (5 bases). CDR1 and CDR2 from the germline V gene are LGHNA and YSLEER. The CDR3 length is 16 residues. V gave up 0 bases and J gave up 2 bases, with 14 bases separating them. Written as DNA, the CDR3 is TGCGCCAGCAGCCAAGATCTGACGGGGTATCCCTACGAGCAGTACGTC. Protein product: CASSQDLTGYPYEQYV.

The chain has TRBV5-5 and TRBJ1-1; TRBD1 matches 7 bases. This CDR3 comprises 13 residues. J was trimmed by 4 bases and V by 7 bases; bases with no gene match: 7. The germline V gene encodes CDR1 SGHKS and CDR2 YYEKEE (reference sequence). CDR3 bases: TGTGCCAGCGGACAGGAAGGGGGCACTGAAGCTTTCTTT. Translated, it gives CASGQEGGTEAFF.

This clonotype was detected ten times or more. This chain uses TRBV7-2 with TRBJ2-1; 7 nucleotides align to TRBD1. J lost 7 bases, V lost 7 bases, and 13 bases had no gene match. The CDR3 length is 15 residues. Germline V gives CDR1 SGHTA, CDR2 FQGNSA. This chain's CDR3 is CASTLTGRLVNEQFF. Here the CDR3 DNA reads TGTGCCAGCACCCTGACAGGGCGGTTGGTAAATGAGCAGTTCTTC.

The rearrangement uses TRBV12-3 or TRBV12-4 and TRBJ2-5; TRBD1 matches at 7 bases. The CDR3 covers 13 residues. The J segment lost 2 bases and the V segment lost 6 bases, leaving 3 bases of the junction unmatched. The CDR3, as DNA: TGTGCCAGCAGCGAACAGGGGCAAGAGACCCAGTACTTC. Translating it yields CASSEQGQETQYF.

Many counts were recorded for this clonotype. The chain links TRBV7-9 to TRBJ2-1; 8 bases are a match to TRBD2. V dropped 5 bases and J dropped 7; count of bases not matched to a gene: 4. The germline gives CDR1 SEHNR, CDR2 FQNEAQ (reference sequence). This CDR3 is built from 13 residues. In nucleotides, the CDR3 is TGTGCCAGCAGCCCCCGGGGGGGGAATGAGCAGTTCTTC. The encoded protein is CASSPRGGNEQFF.

V and J are TRBV6-2 or TRBV6-3 and TRBJ1-2; a possible D gene is TRBD1 (5 bases). Trimming left V 5 bases short and J 2 bases short, with 12 bases between. This CDR3 comprises 14 residues. In germline, CDR1 is MNHEY, CDR2 SVGEGT. CDR3: CASSPRGENYGYTF. The CDR3 DNA follows: TGTGCCAGCAGTCCCCGGGGGGAAAACTATGGCTACACCTTC.

This clonotype appeared a few times. The chain combines TRBV7-1 with TRBJ2-3; 8 bases line up with TRBD2. TRBV7-1 is an open reading frame whose function is uncertain. The length of the CDR3 is 13 residues. J was trimmed by 1 base and V by 9 bases; bases with no gene match: 3. CDR3 protein: CASLTSGTDTQYF. The CDR3 DNA sequence: TGTGCCAGTCTGACTAGCGGCACAGATACGCAGTATTTT.

This clonotype occurred a few times. This chain connects TRBV12-5 to TRBJ2-2; maybe TRBD2 (6 bases). The CDR3 has 18 residues. The V end was cut by 3 bases, the J end by 0 bases, with 17 bases between. Germline V lookup: CDR1 LGHNT, CDR2 FRNRAP. The CDR3 region has the DNA TGTGCTAGTGGTTTTATTCTTGTGGGGGGAACGAACACCGGGGAGCTGTTTTTT. Its translation: CASGFILVGGTNTGELFF.

As DNA, the CDR3 is TGTGCCAGCAGCTTAAATAAGCCTGGCTACACCTTC. Protein: CASSLNKPGYTF. This chain joins TRBV7-2 and TRBJ1-2; D not certain. The germline CDR1 and CDR2 sequences are SGHTA and FQGNSA. With 2 bases removed from V and 7 bases from J, the gap between germline ends came to 8 bases. This CDR3 has 12 amino acids.

The rearrangement joins TRBV4-1 to TRBJ1-2, with D possibly TRBD1 on 5 matching bases. Germline V gene sequence: CDR1 MGHRA, CDR2 YSYEKL. CDR3 length: 15 amino acids. V lost 4 bases to trimming and J lost 0 bases, with 12 bases between them. The CDR3 DNA reads as TGCGCCAGCAGCCCAGGGACGGCCTCTAACTATGGCTACACCTTC. Protein product: CASSPGTASNYGYTF.